This TCR beta chain was recorded in a study of T-cell reconstitution after alpha-beta-depleted transplantation in children. The CDR3 is made up of 15 amino acids. V lost 0 bases, J lost 6 bases, and 15 bases lay in between. The germline V gene has CDR1 SQVTM and CDR2 ANQGSEA. As it was prepared, the TCRbeta library received unique molecular identifiers. TCRdb re-derived calls from the PCR reads in MiXCR, one entry per CDR3 protein. Among fewer than 350,000 distinct CDR3 sequences listed, over 9% were seen once. This clonotype has at least ten counts. This receptor was taken from a boy younger than two with acute myeloid leukemia, due to receive a stem cell transplant. The J gene is TRBJ2-1, the V gene TRBV29-1; D is perhaps TRBD2 (6 bases). The sequencing here drew on PBMCs, taken before TCRalphabeta/CD19-depleted stem cell transplant. CDR3 in DNA: TGCAGCGTTGAAGATATGATGGGACTCGCCAATGAGCAGTTCTTC. This codes for CSVEDMMGLANEQFF.